Sequencing of this T cell receptor beta chain was carried out in a study of T cell changes during pregnancy in multiple sclerosis. With 0 bases removed from V and 4 bases from J, the gap between germline ends came to 15 bases. Germline values: CDR1 SGDLS, CDR2 YYNGEE. This CDR3 is 16 amino acids long. Assay: immunoSEQ multiplex PCR; the TCRdb copy retains only in-frame clones and omits some. Here the sample spans 70,000 to 90,000 clones, 85% to 95% being singletons. The chain links TRBV9 to TRBJ2-3; D unresolved. Sample: peripheral blood, taken in the first trimester of pregnancy. This clonotype was obtained from a female donor with multiple sclerosis, enrolled in a pregnancy study. The CDR3 bases are TGTGCCAGCAGCGTAGGACCTGGATGGGCACCAGATACGCAGTATTTT. It encodes CASSVGPGWAPDTQYF. Full variable domain (outside the CDR3, taken from reference TRBV9 and TRBJ2-3): DSGVTQTPKHLITATGQRVTLRCSPRSGDLSVYWYQQSLDQGLQFLIQYYNGEERAKGNILERFSAQQFPDLHSELNLSSLELGDSALYFCASSVGPGWAPDTQYFGPGTRLTVL.